This entry concerns a single T cell receptor beta chain. This sample stems from a study of blood T cell repertoires in COVID-19. The overall study: Donors in the United States, Italy and Spain gave samples during acute or convalescent COVID-19. Nucleic acid was either cDNA or gDNA, and it came from T cells, B-cell-depleted T cells, or PBMCs.

In the study's own analysis: Estimation of nucleated cell counts was performed using reference gene primer amplification. The protocol was immunoSEQ multiplex PCR, while the TCRdb copy is restricted to in-frame clones and leaves out a portion. The DNA was the basis for D and trimming; V, J and clone size are from that table. In the table there are about 250,000 clones, about 70% of which are singletons. Germline CDR1 and CDR2: SGHKS and YYEKEE (reference sequence). V shed 0 bases and J shed 2 bases, with 13 bases lying between them. The CDR3 extends over 16 amino acids. The J gene is TRBJ2-3, the V gene TRBV5-5, with a possible D match to TRBD2 (6 bases). The sequencing input was peripheral blood. This TCR was recovered from an elderly woman with acute or convalescent COVID-19. The CDR3 bases are TGTGCCAGCAGCTTGGGTGGTGCGGGGCCCACAGATACGCAGTATTTT. Protein sequence: CASSLGGAGPTDTQYF.